This is a list of T cell receptor beta chains from one sample in a study of blood T cell repertoires in COVID-19. Sequencing used immunoSEQ multiplex PCR; TCRdb keeps in-frame clones, though not all of them. The profile covers more than 250,000 clones, with 70% to 90% appearing a single time and around 1.6% taken by the ten largest. Specimen: peripheral blood. These receptors were obtained from a woman aged 30 to 39 with COVID-19, enrolled during active disease. The CDR3 runs from the conserved cysteine through the conserved F or W. The D gene is left open where the match is weak.

J: TRBJ2-2; D: TRBD2; V: TRBV5-4; CDR3: CASSPSRTSGDTGELFF; DNA: TGTGCCAGCAGCCCCTCCCGGACTAGCGGGGACACCGGGGAGCTGTTTTTT
J: TRBJ2-2; D: NA; V: TRBV28; CDR3: CASSLLVRTGELFF; DNA: TGTGCCAGCAGTTTACTAGTCCGCACCGGGGAGCTGTTTTTT
J: TRBJ1-4; D: NA; V: TRBV14; CDR3: CASSQDPTGSIGEKLFF; DNA: TGTGCCAGCAGCCAAGACCCCACAGGGTCAATAGGTGAAAAACTGTTTTTT
J: TRBJ1-3; D: NA; V: TRBV3-1/TRBV3-2; CDR3: CASSQDSRSSGNTIYF; DNA: TGTGCCAGCAGCCAAGATAGCCGGAGCTCTGGAAACACCATATATTTT
J: TRBJ2-2; D: NA; V: TRBV13; CDR3: CASSPSTGGWTGELFF; DNA: TGTGCCAGCAGCCCCTCCACGGGTGGGTGGACCGGGGAGCTGTTTTTT
J: TRBJ1-5; D: TRBD1; V: TRBV7-2; CDR3: CASSRDRGGNQPQHF; DNA: TGTGCCAGCAGCCGGGACAGGGGAGGCAATCAGCCCCAGCATTTT
J: TRBJ2-3; D: NA; V: TRBV14; CDR3: CASSQDRLPTDTQYF; DNA: TGTGCCAGCAGCCAAGATAGACTCCCCACAGATACGCAGTATTTT
J: TRBJ2-7; D: NA; V: TRBV5-1; CDR3: CASSSGKPGSEQYF; DNA: TGCGCCAGCAGCTCCGGTAAGCCCGGTTCCGAGCAGTACTTC
J: TRBJ2-5; D: NA; V: TRBV11-2; CDR3: CASSLVGDREEETQYF; DNA: TGTGCCAGCAGCTTAGTAGGCGACAGAGAGGAAGAGACCCAGTACTTC
J: TRBJ2-3; D: NA; V: TRBV2; CDR3: CASSWLDRDTQYF; DNA: TGTGCCAGCAGTTGGCTAGACAGAGATACGCAGTATTTT
J: TRBJ1-3; D: NA; V: TRBV7-8; CDR3: CASSLGSSGNTIYF; DNA: TGTGCCAGCAGCTTAGGCAGCTCTGGAAACACCATATATTTT
J: TRBJ2-5; D: TRBD2; V: TRBV11-3; CDR3: CASSLEGLAEETQYF; DNA: TGTGCCAGCAGCTTAGAAGGACTAGCGGAAGAGACCCAGTACTTC
J: TRBJ1-1; D: NA; V: TRBV6-1; CDR3: CASSEASTRRGAFF; DNA: TGTGCCAGCAGTGAAGCGTCAACCCGGCGGGGAGCTTTCTTT
J: TRBJ1-6; D: NA; V: TRBV3-1/TRBV3-2; CDR3: CASSQGHRNSPLHF; DNA: TGTGCCAGCAGCCAGGGACACAGAAATTCACCCCTCCACTTT
J: TRBJ2-7; D: TRBD2; V: TRBV11-3; CDR3: CASSGRTAGRGYEQYF; DNA: TGTGCCAGCAGCGGCCGAACGGCAGGGAGGGGCTACGAGCAGTACTTC
J: TRBJ1-2; D: TRBD1; V: TRBV4-2; CDR3: CASSPDRAYGYTF; DNA: TGTGCCAGCAGCCCCGACAGGGCATATGGCTACACCTTC
J: TRBJ1-2; D: NA; V: TRBV4-2; CDR3: CASSQDWGRELGGYTF; DNA: TGTGCCAGCAGCCAAGATTGGGGCAGGGAACTTGGAGGCTACACCTTC
J: TRBJ1-3; D: TRBD1; V: TRBV19; CDR3: CASSSPDRGSGNTIYF; DNA: TGTGCCAGTAGTAGCCCCGACAGGGGCTCTGGAAACACCATATATTTT
J: TRBJ1-1; D: NA; V: TRBV4-2; CDR3: CASRGGTVGGNTEAFF; DNA: TGTGCCAGCAGGGGGGGAACAGTCGGTGGGAACACTGAAGCTTTCTTT
J: TRBJ1-2; D: NA; V: TRBV5-1; CDR3: CASRRASNYGYTF; DNA: TGCGCCAGCAGGAGGGCCAGTAACTATGGCTACACCTTC
J: TRBJ2-1; D: TRBD2; V: TRBV2; CDR3: CASSYSTSRYNEQFF; DNA: TGTGCCAGCAGCTATTCGACTAGCCGCTACAATGAGCAGTTCTTC
J: TRBJ1-2; D: NA; V: TRBV14; CDR3: CASSPHSTYGYTF; DNA: TGTGCCAGCAGCCCCCACAGCACCTATGGCTACACCTTC
J: TRBJ2-1; D: NA; V: TRBV4-2; CDR3: CASSYGQGLMYEQFF; DNA: TGTGCCAGCAGCTACGGACAGGGACTAATGTATGAGCAGTTCTTC
J: TRBJ1-1; D: NA; V: TRBV29-1; CDR3: CSAGGGGSVTEAFF; DNA: TGCAGCGCCGGCGGCGGTGGCTCGGTCACTGAAGCTTTCTTT
J: TRBJ1-5; D: NA; V: TRBV21-1; CDR3: CASSRLKRGRHQPQHF; DNA: TGTGCCAGCAGCCGTCTTAAGCGGGGAAGGCATCAGCCCCAGCATTTT
J: TRBJ2-1; D: NA; V: TRBV2; CDR3: CASSRVRGSYNEQFF; DNA: TGTGCCAGCAGTAGGGTAAGGGGATCCTACAATGAGCAGTTCTTC
J: TRBJ1-6; D: NA; V: TRBV3-1/TRBV3-2; CDR3: CASSQSGGVNNSPLHF; DNA: TGTGCCAGCAGCCAAAGCGGTGGGGTAAATAATTCACCCCTCCACTTT
J: TRBJ1-6; D: NA; V: TRBV2; CDR3: CASTQEDSPLHF; DNA: TGTGCCAGCACCCAGGAAGATTCACCCCTCCACTTT
J: TRBJ1-6; D: NA; V: TRBV6-6; CDR3: CASSYSGQGMNSPLHF; DNA: TGTGCCAGCAGTTACTCCGGGCAGGGGATGAATTCACCCCTCCACTTT
J: TRBJ2-2; D: NA; V: TRBV27; CDR3: CASSLYGEPTGELFF; DNA: TGTGCCAGCAGTTTATACGGGGAACCCACCGGGGAGCTGTTTTTT
J: TRBJ2-1; D: NA; V: TRBV7-2; CDR3: CASSRTTEQFF; DNA: TGTGCCAGCAGCCGAACTACTGAGCAGTTCTTC
J: TRBJ2-2; D: NA; V: TRBV7-3; CDR3: CASSHRGGGNTGELFF; DNA: TGTGCCAGCAGCCACCGGGGAGGGGGTAACACCGGGGAGCTGTTTTTT
J: TRBJ1-2; D: TRBD1; V: TRBV28; CDR3: CASSTPLKGADYGYTF; DNA: TGTGCCAGCAGCACCCCTTTGAAGGGGGCGGACTATGGCTACACCTTC
J: TRBJ2-5; D: NA; V: TRBV7-2; CDR3: CASRPDSRGETQYF; DNA: TGTGCCAGCAGGCCGGACTCACGGGGAGAGACCCAGTACTTC
J: TRBJ2-3; D: NA; V: TRBV5-4; CDR3: CASSPAEPTDTQYF; DNA: TGTGCCAGCAGCCCCGCGGAGCCCACAGATACGCAGTATTTT
J: TRBJ2-7; D: NA; V: TRBV5-1; CDR3: CASSLERYEQYF; DNA: TGCGCCAGCAGCTTGGAGCGGTACGAGCAGTACTTC
J: TRBJ2-2; D: TRBD2; V: TRBV9; CDR3: CASSVASGGVNTGELFF; DNA: TGTGCCAGCAGCGTAGCTAGCGGGGGTGTCAACACCGGGGAGCTGTTTTTT
J: TRBJ1-5; D: TRBD1; V: TRBV4-1; CDR3: CASSRSGQGGNQPQHF; DNA: TGCGCCAGCAGCCGGAGTGGACAGGGCGGCAATCAGCCCCAGCATTTT
J: TRBJ2-1; D: NA; V: TRBV12-3/TRBV12-4; CDR3: CASRAQGYNEQFF; DNA: TGTGCCAGCAGAGCTCAGGGCTACAATGAGCAGTTCTTC
J: TRBJ1-6; D: NA; V: TRBV4-2; CDR3: CASSQEVEGSPLHF; DNA: TGTGCCAGCAGCCAAGAGGTCGAGGGCTCACCCCTCCACTTT
J: TRBJ1-5; D: TRBD1; V: TRBV19; CDR3: CASRQGNQPQHF; DNA: TGTGCCAGCCGACAGGGTAATCAGCCCCAGCATTTT
J: TRBJ2-7; D: NA; V: TRBV10-2; CDR3: CASSDSPVYEQYF; DNA: TGCGCCAGCAGTGACTCTCCCGTATACGAGCAGTACTTC